This T cell receptor (beta chain) is drawn from a study of blood T cells in healthy people across ages. Study-level findings and limits: PBMCs were not sorted, which prevented a conclusive comparison of naive versus antigen-experienced cells.

Alongside a J-beta primer mix, a sample-barcoded 5' primer served in a second PCR lasting roughly 7 to 12 cycles. TCRdb re-analysed the 5' RACE reads in MiXCR, keeping a single row per CDR3 protein. The sample lists approximately 780,000 distinct CDR3 sequences; more than 25% were seen once. The CDR3 runs 16 residues. V lost 5 bases to trimming and J lost 4 bases; unmatched junction nucleotides: 11. Germline V gene sequence: CDR1 SNHLY, CDR2 FYNNEI. This clonotype was seen a few times. Its matching antigen is unknown. Healthy Caucasians from Russia aged about 6 to 100 served as donors. This same sample was also taken into another study, of T cells of mothers and their children.

The TCR sequence derives from a boy aged 5-17 years in good health. V gene TRBV2 combines with J gene TRBJ2-5, with 9 bases lining up with TRBD2. Sequenced input: blood. The CDR3 sequence: CASSSRLAGGPETQYF. CDR3 DNA sequence: TGTGCCAGCAGTAGCCGACTGGCGGGGGGGCCAGAGACCCAGTACTTC.